The 24 T cell receptor beta chains in this list originate from one sample, sequenced in a study of regulatory T cells (dated by TCRdb to the late 2010s). The investigation overall reported the following: Enrichment for hydrophobic residues at CDR3 positions 6 and 7 was found in conventional CD4+ T cells from CD3G-deficient patients, suggesting more self-reactive specificities.

For these TCRs, the target antigens are not known. Library construction relied on the immunoSEQ multiplex PCR assay. The multiplex PCR used 52 forward TRBV primers and 13 reverse TRBJ primers, with assay-based and computational corrections for amplification bias. Here the immuneACCESS table is served through TCRdb, limited to in-frame sequences with V and J called. Missing clones are a known gap in these copies; in checked studies unresolved V genes cover under half, and the rest lacks a known reason. The sample table shows about 30,000 clones, and approximately 90% are seen once. The ten largest clones add up to roughly 1.4% of the sample. Sequencing input: conventional CD4+ T cells sorted from blood. The receptor source for this set is a person under 35 with CD3G deficiency.

The chain couples TRBV5-1 to TRBJ2-1; tentative D call: TRBD1 (6 bases). The germline V gene encodes CDR1 SGHRS and CDR2 YFSETQ. Between the trimmed V and J ends, which lost 4 bases and 6 bases, there was a span of 14 bases. The CDR3 extends over 14 amino acids. Here the CDR3 reads CASSPRLGGNEQFF. In nucleotides, the CDR3 is TGCGCCAGCAGCCCACGCCTAGGGGGCAATGAGCAGTTCTTC.

This rearrangement joins TRBV28 to TRBJ1-2, with 9 positions matching TRBD1. The germline gives CDR1 MDHEN, CDR2 SYDVKM. The CDR3 is made up of 14 amino acids. V lost 6 bases to trimming and J lost 7 bases; unmatched junction nucleotides: 9. The CDR3 spells CASSLTGGKGGYTF. Here the CDR3 DNA reads TGTGCCAGCAGCCTGACAGGGGGGAAGGGTGGCTACACCTTC.

The gene calls are TRBV5-1 and TRBJ2-1; the D gene is possibly TRBD1 (5 bases). The germline V and J ends were trimmed by 5 bases and 7 bases, with 10 bases remaining between them. This CDR3 has 12 amino acids. Germline V gene data show CDR1 as SGHRS and CDR2 as YFSETQ. CDR3 DNA: TGCGCCAGCAGACAACAGGAAAATGAGCAGTTCTTC. Translating gives CASRQQENEQFF.

The count of this clone is one. The chain links TRBV7-9 to TRBJ2-2; no clear D. V was clipped by 2 bases and J by 3 bases, with 10 bases between them. Germline CDR1 is SEHNR and CDR2 is FQNEAQ (reference sequence). The CDR3 covers 15 residues. CDR3: CASSLFASDTGELFF. As DNA, the CDR3 is TGTGCCAGCAGCTTATTCGCATCCGACACCGGGGAGCTGTTTTTT.

This chain joins TRBV28 and TRBJ1-6, with 10 bases aligning to TRBD1. CDR1 and CDR2 from the germline V gene are MDHEN and SYDVKM. This CDR3 contains 16 residues. V was pared by 3 bases and J by 7 bases, with 6 bases of the junction left unmatched. This CDR3 is CASSFPGQGGNSPLHF. CDR3 in DNA: TGTGCCAGCAGTTTCCCAGGACAGGGGGGGAATTCACCCCTCCACTTT.

This clone was detected only once. CDR3 region: CASSLASGGVLAKNIQYF. CDR3 nucleotides: TGTGCCAGCAGCTTAGCTAGCGGGGGGGTCCTAGCCAAAAACATTCAGTACTTC. The chain recombines TRBV7-9 with TRBJ2-4; 11 positions agree with TRBD2. Germline lookup yields CDR1 SEHNR and CDR2 FQNEAQ (reference sequence). The length of the CDR3 is 18 residues. Trimming removed 0 bases from V and 0 bases from J; junction bases left unmatched: 4. The full variable domain, its missing parts supplied by reference TRBV7-9 and TRBJ2-4, is DTGVSQNPRHKITKRGQNVTFRCDPISEHNRLYWYRQTLGQGPEFLTYFQNEAQLEKSRLLSDRFSAERPKGSFSTLEIQRTEQGDSAMYLCASSLASGGVLAKNIQYFGAGTRLSVL.

CDR3 in amino acids: CASSLTAGRGKKYEQYF. CDR3 in DNA: TGTGCCAGCAGTTTAACCGCCGGACGGGGGAAGAAGTACGAGCAGTACTTC. The chain employs TRBV28 and TRBJ2-7; D is possibly TRBD2 (6 bases). Germline CDR1 reads MDHEN; CDR2 reads SYDVKM. The CDR3 loop spans 17 amino acids. V was pared by 2 bases and J by 4 bases, with 21 bases between.

The chain carries TRBV9 and TRBJ2-5; tentative D call: TRBD2 (5 bases). The CDR3 is made up of 13 amino acids. Trimming took off 0 bases at V and 3 bases at J, with 6 bases between the two ends. CDR1 is SGDLS and CDR2 is YYNGEE in the germline V gene. The CDR3 reads CASSVAGKETQYF. CDR3 in DNA: TGTGCCAGCAGCGTAGCCGGGAAAGAGACCCAGTACTTC.

J is TRBJ1-2 and V is TRBV6-5, with D maybe TRBD1 (6 bases). The CDR3 is 14 amino acids. Germline CDR1 MNHEY, CDR2 SVGAGI. V was shortened by 6 bases and J by 0 bases, with 11 bases between the two germline ends. The CDR3 spells CASSPQGSNYGYTF. The CDR3, as DNA: TGTGCCAGCAGCCCACAGGGCTCTAACTATGGCTACACCTTC.

The V and J genes are TRBV6-6 and TRBJ2-3; 10 bases line up with TRBD2. V lost 4 bases, J lost 5 bases, and 6 bases stayed unmatched. The length of the CDR3 is 15 residues. Germline V CDR1 and CDR2: MNHNY, SVGAGI (reference sequence). CDR3 region: CASSWPSGGKDTQYF. CDR3 DNA sequence: TGTGCCAGCAGTTGGCCTAGCGGGGGTAAAGATACGCAGTATTTT.

The table lists this clone with a count of one. This sequence joins TRBV5-1 and TRBJ2-1, with 10 bases aligning to TRBD2. This CDR3 region has 15 residues. V shed 0 bases, J shed 7 bases, and the junction held 4 bases outside the gene matches. In germline, CDR1 is SGHRS, CDR2 YFSETQ. The CDR3 reads CASSLVSSGGNEQFF. The CDR3 DNA reads as TGCGCCAGCAGCTTGGTGTCTAGCGGGGGAAATGAGCAGTTCTTC. Combining the CDR3 with reference TRBV5-1 and TRBJ2-1 gives the whole variable domain KAGVTQTPRYLIKTRGQQVTLSCSPISGHRSVSWYQQTPGQGLQFLFEYFSETQRNKGNFPGRFSGRQFSNSRSEMNVSTLELGDSALYLCASSLVSSGGNEQFFGPGTRLTVL.

The chain employs TRBV7-3 and TRBJ1-2; 8 bases are a match to TRBD1. CDR1 is SGHTA and CDR2 is FQGTGA in the germline V gene. V trimming: 5 bases; J trimming: 2 bases; junction bases outside the gene matches: 7. The CDR3 loop spans 15 amino acids. The CDR3 loop reads CASSLRDRPNYGYTF. CDR3 nucleotides: TGTGCCAGCAGCCTCCGGGACAGGCCCAACTATGGCTACACCTTC.

The J gene is TRBJ1-2, the V gene TRBV7-7; a possible D gene is TRBD1 (6 bases). The V end lost 2 bases, the J end lost 5 bases, and 15 bases lay between the germline ends. CDR1 is SSHAT, CDR2 FNYEAQ, per germline (reference sequence). The CDR3 is 15 residues long. The DNA for the CDR3 is TGTGCCAGCAGCTTAATGGGACGGGGGCCGTATGGCTACACCTTC. Translating gives CASSLMGRGPYGYTF.

The chain is built from TRBV12-5 and TRBJ1-6; 10 bases align to TRBD1. The length of the CDR3 is 16 residues. The V segment lost 2 bases and the J segment 7 bases; nucleotides outside the gene matches: 5. Germline values: CDR1 LGHNT, CDR2 FRNRAP. The CDR3 loop reads CASGLTTGGANSPLHF. The CDR3 nucleotides are TGTGCTAGTGGTTTGACGACAGGGGGCGCGAATTCACCCCTCCACTTT.

V is TRBV7-9 and J is TRBJ2-5, with TRBD1 as a possible D gene (5 bases). CDR3 length equals 13 residues. Germline lookup yields CDR1 SEHNR and CDR2 FQNEAQ (reference sequence). The V and J ends lost 3 bases and 5 bases respectively, with 10 bases between them. CDR3: CASSFQGLETQYF. Written as DNA, the CDR3 is TGTGCCAGCAGCTTCCAGGGTCTGGAGACCCAGTACTTC.

The chain is built from TRBV10-1 and TRBJ2-1; 7 bases match TRBD2. The CDR3 sequence is 16 residues long. Germline trimming cut 4 bases from V and 2 bases from J; bases unmatched to any gene: 8. CDR1 and CDR2 (germline): WNHNN, SYGVQD (reference sequence). The CDR3 DNA reads as TGCGCCAGCAGTGGGGCGCTAGCGGAGGCCTACAATGAGCAGTTCTTC. Its protein is CASSGALAEAYNEQFF.

The chain combines TRBV12-2 with TRBJ1-1. TRBV12-2 is termed a pseudogene. The CDR3 sequence is 15 residues long. The DNA for the CDR3 is TGTGCAAGTCGCTTAGCCCCGGGAAGGAATACTGAAGCTTTCTTT. Its translation is CASRLAPGRNTEAFF.

The chain is built from TRBV29-1 and TRBJ2-7, with 15 bases lining up with TRBD2. This CDR3 spans 18 amino acids. V was clipped by 4 bases and J by 3 bases; unmatched bases: 13. The V gene's germline CDR1 is SQVTM and CDR2 ANQGSEA. CDR3 region: CSVAGVGTSGGLRYEQYF. CDR3 coding DNA: TGCAGCGTTGCGGGGGTCGGGACTAGCGGGGGGCTCCGCTACGAGCAGTACTTC.

The chain is built from TRBV9 and TRBJ1-5; the D is unclear. The CDR3 is 12 residues long. Germline V gene data show CDR1 as SGDLS and CDR2 as YYNGEE. V lost 3 bases and J lost 9, with 10 bases in between. The CDR3 nucleotides read TGTGCCAGCAGCGCCCTACGCGGGCCCCAGCATTTT. This translates into CASSALRGPQHF.

This clone was seen more than once but under ten times. The chain joins TRBV27 to TRBJ1-6, with 8 bases aligning to TRBD1. Trimming at V came to 6 bases and at J to 6 bases, leaving 7 bases not matched to a gene. Germline CDR1 MNHEY, CDR2 SMNVEV (reference sequence). This CDR3 has 15 amino acids. The CDR3 DNA follows: TGTGCCAGCAGACCCATACAGGGGGTTAATTCACCCCTCCACTTT. The encoded protein is CASRPIQGVNSPLHF.

This clone was observed a handful of times. The chain carries TRBV7-2 and TRBJ2-7, with TRBD2 as a possible D gene (6 bases). This CDR3 has 13 amino acids. The V gene lost 6 bases and the J gene lost 5 bases, with 14 bases spanning the gap. The germline V gene has CDR1 SGHTA and CDR2 FQGNSA. CDR3 residues: CASSPTRLHEQYF. In nucleotides, the CDR3 is TGTGCCAGCAGTCCGACTAGGCTCCACGAGCAGTACTTC. The full variable domain, rest sourced from reference TRBV7-2 and TRBJ2-7, is GAGVSQSPSNKVTEKGKDVELRCDPISGHTALYWYRQSLGQGLEFLIYFQGNSAPDKSGLPSDRFSAERTGGSVSTLTIQRTQQEDSAVYLCASSPTRLHEQYFGPGTRLTVT.

This chain links TRBV6-5 with TRBJ2-6; D is ambiguous. Trimming shortened V by 0 bases and J by 0 bases, and 3 bases separated the two germline ends. This CDR3 is built from 15 residues. Germline CDR1 is MNHEY and CDR2 is SVGAGI. The CDR3 sequence: CASSYSGSGANVLTF. CDR3 nucleotide sequence: TGTGCCAGCAGTTACTCGGGCTCTGGGGCCAACGTCCTGACTTTC.

The V gene is TRBV19, the J gene TRBJ1-6; D gene ambiguous. Deletions cut 3 bases from V and 8 bases from J, with 5 bases between. This CDR3 region has 12 residues. Per germline, CDR1 LNHDA and CDR2 SQIVND (reference sequence). The CDR3 nucleotides read TGTGCCAGTAGTATCTTAGATTCACCCCTCCACTTT. It specifies CASSILDSPLHF. The complete variable domain, with remaining parts taken from reference TRBV19 and TRBJ1-6, reads DGGITQSPKYLFRKEGQNVTLSCEQNLNHDAMYWYRQDPGQGLRLIYYSQIVNDFQKGDIAEGYSVSREKKESFPLTVTSAQKNPTAFYLCASSILDSPLHFGNGTRLTVT.

V usage is TRBV11-1 and J usage is TRBJ2-3; 13 bases match TRBD2. The junction had 9 bases not matched to a gene; V was cut back by 4 bases and J by 5 bases. The germline gives CDR1 SGHAT, CDR2 FQDESV (reference sequence). This CDR3 is 17 amino acids long. The CDR3 reads CASSSGLAGVKGDTQYF. CDR3 DNA sequence: TGTGCCAGCAGCTCCGGACTAGCGGGAGTTAAAGGAGATACGCAGTATTTT.